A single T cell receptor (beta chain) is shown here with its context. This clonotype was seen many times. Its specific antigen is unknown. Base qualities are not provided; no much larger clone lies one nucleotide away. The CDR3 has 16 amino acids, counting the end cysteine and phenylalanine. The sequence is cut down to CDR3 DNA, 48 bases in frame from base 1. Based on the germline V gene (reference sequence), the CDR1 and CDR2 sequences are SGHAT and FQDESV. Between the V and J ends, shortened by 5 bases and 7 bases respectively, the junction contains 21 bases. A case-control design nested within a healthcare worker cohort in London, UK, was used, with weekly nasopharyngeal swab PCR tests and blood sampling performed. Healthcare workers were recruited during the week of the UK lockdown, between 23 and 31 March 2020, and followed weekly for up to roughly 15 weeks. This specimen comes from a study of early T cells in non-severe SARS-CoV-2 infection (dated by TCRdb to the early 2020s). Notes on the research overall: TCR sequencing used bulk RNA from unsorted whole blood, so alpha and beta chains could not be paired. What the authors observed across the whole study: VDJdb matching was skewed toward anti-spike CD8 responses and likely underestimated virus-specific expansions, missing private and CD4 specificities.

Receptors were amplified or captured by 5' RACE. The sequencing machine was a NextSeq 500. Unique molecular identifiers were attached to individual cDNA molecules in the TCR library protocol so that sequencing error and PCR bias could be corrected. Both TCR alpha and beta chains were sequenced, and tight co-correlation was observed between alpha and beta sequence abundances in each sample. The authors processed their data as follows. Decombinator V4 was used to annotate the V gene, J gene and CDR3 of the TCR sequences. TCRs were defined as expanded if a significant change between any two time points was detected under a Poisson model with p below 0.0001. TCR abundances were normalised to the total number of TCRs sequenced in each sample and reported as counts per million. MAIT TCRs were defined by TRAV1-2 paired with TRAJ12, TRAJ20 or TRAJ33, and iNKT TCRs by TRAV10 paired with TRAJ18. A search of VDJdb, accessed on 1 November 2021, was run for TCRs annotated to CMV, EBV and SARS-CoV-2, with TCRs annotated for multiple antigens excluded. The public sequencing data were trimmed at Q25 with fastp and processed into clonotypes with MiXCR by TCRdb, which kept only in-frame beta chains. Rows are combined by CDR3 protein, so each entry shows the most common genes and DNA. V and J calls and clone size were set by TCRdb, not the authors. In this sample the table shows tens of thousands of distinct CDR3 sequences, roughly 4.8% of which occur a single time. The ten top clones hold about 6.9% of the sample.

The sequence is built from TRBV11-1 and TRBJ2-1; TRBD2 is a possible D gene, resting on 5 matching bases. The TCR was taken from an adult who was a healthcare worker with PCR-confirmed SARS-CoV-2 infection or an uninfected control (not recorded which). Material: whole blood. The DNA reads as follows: TGTGCCAGCAGCCCCCTCCCGGCCTCCGGGGAGAATGAGCAGTTCTTC. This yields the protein CASSPLPASGENEQFF.